The source of this TCR beta chain is a study of T cell repertoires in aging, cancer and after chemotherapy. As for the study in general: Pre- and post-chemotherapy samples were paired from chronic lymphocytic leukemia patients treated with fludarabine- or bendamustine-based regimens. Whole-study results and caveats: In hematological cancer patients, infiltrated lymphoid organs may have impaired thymic emigration or peripheral T cell expansion. In healthy donors, age-related TCR diversity loss mainly reflected lost richness. Across the chemotherapy interval, each cancer cohort showed higher median generation probability, suggesting thymic rebound.

This CDR3 region has 14 residues. Germline CDR1 SGHNT, CDR2 YYREEE (reference sequence). Trimming pared 5 bases from V and 2 bases from J, leaving 13 bases between. Notes on this clonotype: The antigen remains undetermined.

Rearranged V-D-J TRB sequences were amplified with a mixed TRB-A/B primer pool. TCRdb re-called the multiplex PCR reads through MiXCR, storing one row per CDR3 protein. The sample includes about 6,200 distinct CDR3 sequences, about 32% of them seen just once. Peripheral blood genomic DNA, not sorted cells or RNA, was the template. This TCR was sampled from a human donor with a blood cancer. Sequencing used blood. This chain connects TRBV5-4 to TRBJ1-2, with a possible D match to TRBD1 (6 bases). The CDR3 sequence is CASSRDKRNYGYTF. The CDR3 nucleotides are TGTGCCAGCAGTAGGGACAAGAGAAACTATGGCTACACCTTC.